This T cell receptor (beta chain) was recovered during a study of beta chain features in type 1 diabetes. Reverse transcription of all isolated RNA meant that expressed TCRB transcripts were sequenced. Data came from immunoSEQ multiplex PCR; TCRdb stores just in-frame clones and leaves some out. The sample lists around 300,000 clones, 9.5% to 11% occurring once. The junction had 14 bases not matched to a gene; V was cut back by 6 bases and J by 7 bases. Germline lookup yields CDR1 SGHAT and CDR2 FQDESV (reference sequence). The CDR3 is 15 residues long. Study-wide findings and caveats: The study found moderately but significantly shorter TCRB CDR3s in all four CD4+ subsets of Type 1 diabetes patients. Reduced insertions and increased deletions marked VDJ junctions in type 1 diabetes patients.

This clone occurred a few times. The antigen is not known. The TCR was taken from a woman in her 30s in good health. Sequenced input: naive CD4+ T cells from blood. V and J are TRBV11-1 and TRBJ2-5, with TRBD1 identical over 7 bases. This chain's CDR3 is CASSVGQVLFGTQYF. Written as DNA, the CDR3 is TGTGCCAGCAGTGTCGGACAGGTCCTTTTTGGGACCCAGTACTTC.